The table lists the clone carrying this TCR beta chain with many counts. The source material, RNA transcripts, was used to amplify TCR beta CDR3 regions. TCR CDR3 regions were first amplified by RT-PCR with HTBI primers. TCRdb passed the multiplex PCR reads through MiXCR, listing each CDR3 protein once. The sample consists of 300,000 to 350,000 distinct CDR3 sequences, 14% of them appearing once. The sample belongs to a study of T cells in Graves' hyperthyroidism and ophthalmopathy. The CDR3 has 12 residues. V shed 6 bases and J shed 4 bases, with 6 bases lying between them. Per the germline V gene, CDR1 is MNHNS and CDR2 is SASEGT.

The clonotype comes from a woman aged 30 to 39 with Graves' hyperthyroidism. V gene TRBV6-1 combines with J gene TRBJ1-4; unclear D gene. Sequencing input: blood. The CDR3 DNA is TGTGCCAGCAGACGACGTAATGAAAAACTGTTTTTT. Translated, it gives CASRRRNEKLFF.